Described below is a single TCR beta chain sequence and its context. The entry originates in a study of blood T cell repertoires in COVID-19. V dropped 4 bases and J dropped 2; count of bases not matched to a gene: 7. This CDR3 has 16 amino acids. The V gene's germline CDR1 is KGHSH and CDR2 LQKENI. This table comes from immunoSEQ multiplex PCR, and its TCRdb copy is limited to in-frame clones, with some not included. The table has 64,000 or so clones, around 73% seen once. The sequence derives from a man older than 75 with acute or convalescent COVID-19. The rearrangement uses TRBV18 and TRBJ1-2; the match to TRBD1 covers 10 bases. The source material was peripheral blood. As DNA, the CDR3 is TGTGCCAGCTCACAAGGGACAGGGGATATAAACTATGGCTACACCTTC. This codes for CASSQGTGDINYGYTF.